This record concerns one TCR beta chain sequence. The record originates from a study of blood T cells in healthy people across ages. CDR3 length: 14 amino acids. Germline lookup yields CDR1 SGHRS and CDR2 YFSETQ. A second roughly 7 to 12 cycle PCR used barcoded and J-beta primers. TCRdb ran MiXCR on the 5' RACE reads and lists one entry per CDR3 protein. The table lists around 500,000 distinct CDR3 sequences, 25% to 35% of them singletons, with approximately 3.6% in the top ten. This same sample was also part of a study on T cells of mothers and their children. That source adds: Material was donated by three healthy Caucasian mothers and their six children. According to the study, all extracted RNA entered cDNA synthesis at around 1.5 ug per 15 ul. Reads obtained per mother exceeded 8.5 million TCR beta CDR3 reads, with about 3 million obtained per child. Related mother-child pairs showed slightly higher but non-significant overlap than unrelated pairs.

The receptor was isolated from a boy younger than 10 in good health. The sequencing sample was made of blood. V and J are TRBV5-1 and TRBJ2-5; D remains unclear. The J call is doubtful: the DNA matches TRBJ2-1 better. CDR3 sequence: CASSAETWGNEQFF. The DNA of the CDR3 is TGCGCCAGCAGCGCGGAAACTTGGGGCAATGAGCAGTTCTTC.